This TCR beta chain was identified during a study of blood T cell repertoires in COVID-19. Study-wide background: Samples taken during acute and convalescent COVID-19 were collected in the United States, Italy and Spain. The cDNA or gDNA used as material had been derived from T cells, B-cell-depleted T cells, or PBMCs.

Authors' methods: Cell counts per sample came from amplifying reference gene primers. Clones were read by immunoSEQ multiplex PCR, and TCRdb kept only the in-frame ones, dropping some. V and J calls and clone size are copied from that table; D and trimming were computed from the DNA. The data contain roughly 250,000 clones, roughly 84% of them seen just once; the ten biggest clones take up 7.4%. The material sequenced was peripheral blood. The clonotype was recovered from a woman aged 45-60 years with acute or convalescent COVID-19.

This CDR3 reads CASKGQGAATNEKLFF. The CDR3 DNA reads TGTGCCAGTAAGGGACAGGGGGCCGCAACTAATGAAAAACTGTTTTTT. The J gene is TRBJ1-4, the V gene TRBV19; 12 positions agree with TRBD1. J was trimmed by 0 bases and V by 7 bases; bases with no gene match: 3. Germline V gene lookup returns CDR1 LNHDA and CDR2 SQIVND (reference sequence). The CDR3 covers 16 residues.